This record looks at one TCR beta chain sequence and its context. The antigen remains unidentified. TCRdb's copy holds only in-frame clones and misses some; the assay was immunoSEQ multiplex PCR. The sample contains about 2.3 million clones, approximately 93% of which appear only once. These data come from a study of shared clonotypes between healthy human individuals. At the level of the study: Each donor's CD4 naive and CD4 memory cells filled three plates apiece, CD8 naive two, and CD8 memory one.

V dropped 3 bases and J dropped 5; count of bases not matched to a gene: 1. Germline loops: CDR1 SGHTA, CDR2 FQGTGA. The CDR3 is 14 residues long. Study-wide results and caveats: Naive CD4 clonotypes overlapped across several donors at approximately 5%. Relative to their counterparts shared across all four donors, non-shared clonotypes exhibited diminished generation probabilities.

This receptor was identified in a man between 18 and 29 years old in good health. Some clones in this sample may be carry-over from other donors' samples. Sequencing was carried out using naive CD4+ T cells from PBMCs. Subset specified: CD45RA+ positively selected. The rearrangement links TRBV7-3 to TRBJ2-2, with 9 positions matching TRBD2. The CDR3 DNA reads TGTGCCAGCAGCTTTACTAGCGGGACCGGGGAGCTGTTTTTT. Residues: CASSFTSGTGELFF.